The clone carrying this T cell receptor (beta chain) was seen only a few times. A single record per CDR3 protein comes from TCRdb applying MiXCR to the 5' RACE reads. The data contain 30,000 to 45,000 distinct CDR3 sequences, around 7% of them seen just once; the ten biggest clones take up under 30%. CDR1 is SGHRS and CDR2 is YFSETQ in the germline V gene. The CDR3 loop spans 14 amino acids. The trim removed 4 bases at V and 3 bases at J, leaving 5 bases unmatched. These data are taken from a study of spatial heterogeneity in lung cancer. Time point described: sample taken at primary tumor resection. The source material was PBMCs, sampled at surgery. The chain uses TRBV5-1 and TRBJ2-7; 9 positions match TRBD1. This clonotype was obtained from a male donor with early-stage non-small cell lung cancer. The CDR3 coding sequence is TGCGCCAGCAGCCCGGGACAGGGATTCTACGAGCAGTACTTC. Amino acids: CASSPGQGFYEQYF.